The clone carrying this TCR beta chain was observed a handful of times. The antigen remains unidentified. The read terminates 3 residues ahead of where the CDR3 ends, so the germline J gene completes it. Trimming took 8 bases from V and 9 from J; bases not matched to a gene: 9. CDR1 SGHTA and CDR2 FQGTGA come from the germline V gene. The length of the CDR3 is 13 residues. This specimen comes from a study of T cell clonality in common variable immunodeficiency. The CVID group had approximately 14 females and 25 to 30 males, mean age 40. Points from the study as a whole: Fewer deletions and N-nucleotide insertions were reportedly seen in common variable immunodeficiency TCR beta sequences. The cause of increased CVID clonality remains unclear without subpopulation sequencing.

CVID and control samples used equivalent genomic DNA input. Using immunoSEQ multiplex PCR, the repertoire was profiled, and TCRdb retains in-frame clones only, with some absent. The repertoire yields 30,000 to 40,000 clones, none seen only once; the top ten contain around 6.7%. The receptor comes from a human donor with common variable immunodeficiency. The sample was peripheral blood mononuclear cells. The gene calls are TRBV7-3 and TRBJ2-1; TRBD1 matches 8 bases. CDR3 bases read: TGTGCCAGCGGGGGGCAGGGGGCGGGTGAG. Translated, it gives CASGGQGAGE. From start to end, the CDR3 is CASGGQGAGEQFF.